This T cell receptor beta chain was sequenced for a study of beta chain features in type 1 diabetes. Study-wide findings and caveats: Among patients with Type 1 diabetes, TCRB CDR3s were moderately but significantly shorter in every one of the four CD4+ subsets. Patients with type 1 diabetes showed fewer VDJ junction insertions and more deletions.

Trimming pared 0 bases from V and 4 bases from J, leaving 10 bases between. CDR1 SGDLS and CDR2 YYNGEE come from the germline V gene. This CDR3 has 14 amino acids. Every isolated RNA sample was fully reverse transcribed, so sequencing captured expressed TCRB transcripts. Sequencing used immunoSEQ multiplex PCR; TCRdb keeps in-frame clones, though not all of them. The sample shows over 150,000 clones, less than 10% of them seen only once. Each donor gave one heparinised blood draw averaging about 110 mL. As concerns this clone: The target antigen is unknown.

The chain is built from TRBV9 and TRBJ1-2; no clear D. This sequence originates from a man younger than 35 with type 1 diabetes. The specimen was central memory CD4+ T cells from blood. In DNA form, the CDR3 reads TGTGCCAGCAGCGTAGGCGAGGGAGGCTATGGCTACACCTTC. Amino acids: CASSVGEGGYGYTF.